These T cell receptor beta chains were read from a single sample in a study of neurological immune-mediated disorders. TCRdb recomputed calls from the 5' RACE reads with MiXCR, one row per CDR3 protein. Of about 49,000 distinct CDR3 sequences listed, 8% to 9% were seen once; the top ten hold under 2%. The sequenced sample consisted of PBMCs. Receptor source: a woman aged 40-49 years in good health. Each CDR3 is given with its conserved first and last residue.

j_call v_call cdr3_aa
TRBJ2-1 TRBV12-3/TRBV12-4 CASRDGQGADEQFF
TRBJ2-2 TRBV5-5 CASSSGTGGVGTGELFF
TRBJ2-7 TRBV10-1 CASSDAGGYEQYF
TRBJ2-5 TRBV5-1 CASSSQETQYF
TRBJ2-1 TRBV7-2 CASSPRPLSNEQFF
TRBJ2-6 TRBV5-5 CASSLVSGANVLTF
TRBJ2-7 TRBV5-1 CASSLHRDGTYEQYF
TRBJ1-2 TRBV20-1 CSARDGRLGYTF
TRBJ2-2 TRBV4-3 CASSLLAGAPGELFF
TRBJ2-6 TRBV5-5 CASSPPSFSGANVLTF
TRBJ2-3 TRBV12-3/TRBV12-4 CASSHVEGPEAVTQYF
TRBJ2-5 TRBV10-3 CAIAESYQETQYF
TRBJ2-2 TRBV7-2 CASSFKQGSTGELFF
TRBJ2-1 TRBV5-1 CASSLVSDNEQFF
TRBJ2-2 TRBV9 CASSVQGGLNTGELFF